The T cell receptor beta chain under discussion was sequenced for a study of blood T cell repertoires in COVID-19. Study information: PBMCs, B-cell-depleted T cells, or T cells were the source of the cDNA or gDNA that made up the material.

This clone was recorded only once. CDR1 MNHEY and CDR2 SVGAGI come from the germline V gene. The CDR3 has 14 amino acids. The V gene lost 5 bases and the J gene lost 0 bases, with 10 bases spanning the gap. TCRdb keeps only in-frame clones here, not all; method: immunoSEQ multiplex PCR. The sample lists roughly 250,000 clones, roughly three quarters occurring once. The rearrangement joins TRBV6-5 to TRBJ1-1, with D unresolved. The receptor was derived from a woman in her thirties or forties with active or convalescent COVID-19. The specimen sequenced was peripheral blood. CDR3 in amino acids: CASSLEFLNTEAFF. In DNA, the CDR3 is TGTGCCAGCAGTCTAGAGTTCTTGAACACTGAAGCTTTCTTT.